The source of this T cell receptor beta chain is a study of brain metastases from non-small cell lung cancer. As for this clone: What it recognizes is unknown.

Findings and caveats of the study: Fewer infiltrating T cells were found in brain metastases than primaries.

There are 11 residues in the CDR3. Germline values: CDR1 GTSNPN, CDR2 SVGIG (reference sequence). V lost 4 bases to trimming and J lost 3 bases, with 4 bases between them. Sequenced by immunoSEQ multiplex PCR; TCRdb stores in-frame clones only, minus some. Of roughly 14,000 clones listed, over 80% were seen once; the top ten hold about 8%. Sample: primary lung tumor tissue. The chain joins TRBV30 to TRBJ2-1; no clear D gene. The receptor was derived from a donor at least 40 years old with non-small cell lung cancer. CDR3 loop: CAWNSYNEQFF. For the CDR3, the DNA is TGTGCCTGGAACAGCTACAATGAGCAGTTCTTC.